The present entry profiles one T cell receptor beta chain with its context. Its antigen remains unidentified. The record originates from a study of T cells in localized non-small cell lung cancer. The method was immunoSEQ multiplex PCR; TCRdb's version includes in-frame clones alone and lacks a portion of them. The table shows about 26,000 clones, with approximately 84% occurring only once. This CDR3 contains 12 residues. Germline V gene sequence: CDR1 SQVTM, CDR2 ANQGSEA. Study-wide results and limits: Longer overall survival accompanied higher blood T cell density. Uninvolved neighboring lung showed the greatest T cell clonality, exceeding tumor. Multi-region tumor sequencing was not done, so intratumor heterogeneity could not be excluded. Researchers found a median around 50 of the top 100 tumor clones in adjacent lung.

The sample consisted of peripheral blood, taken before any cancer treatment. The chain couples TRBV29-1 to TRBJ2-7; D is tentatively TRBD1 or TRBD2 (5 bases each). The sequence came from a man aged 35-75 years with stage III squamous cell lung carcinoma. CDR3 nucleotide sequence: TGCGACGGGGCAGGGATTTCCTACGAGCAGTACGTC. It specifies CDGAGISYEQYV.